These T cell receptor beta chains were read from a single sample in a study of shared clonotypes between healthy human individuals. TCRdb's copy holds only in-frame clones and misses some; the assay was immunoSEQ multiplex PCR. In the table there are about 490,000 clones, approximately 80% of which are singletons. The sequencing input was PBMCs. The receptors originated from a middle-aged woman in good health. Some clones in this sample may be carry-over from other donors' samples. The CDR3 runs from the conserved cysteine through the conserved F or W. Fields, in order: V gene, D gene, clone size, J gene, CDR3 length, CDR3 DNA, CDR3 protein. The D gene is left open where the match is weak. A row's size may be missing; if present it is once, few, many or a size class.

V gene: TRBV5-1
D gene: TRBD2
clone size: .
J gene: TRBJ2-2
CDR3 length: 18
CDR3 DNA: TGCGCCAGCAGCTTTGACGAGCGGGAGGCCCTTTACACCGGGGAGCTGTTTTTT
CDR3 protein: CASSFDEREALYTGELFF

V gene: TRBV7-1
D gene: .
clone size: .
J gene: TRBJ2-5
CDR3 length: 14
CDR3 DNA: TGTGCCAGCACCCCCGGGACATCCCAAGAGACCCAGTACTTC
CDR3 protein: CASTPGTSQETQYF

V gene: TRBV6-6
D gene: .
clone size: .
J gene: TRBJ1-5
CDR3 length: 15
CDR3 DNA: TGTGCCAGCAGACGCCGACAGACCAGCAATCAGCCCCAGCATTTT
CDR3 protein: CASRRRQTSNQPQHF

V gene: TRBV4-2
D gene: .
clone size: few
J gene: TRBJ2-7
CDR3 length: 14
CDR3 DNA: TGTGCCAGCAGCCAATTAGGGGGGAACTACGAGCAGTACTTC
CDR3 protein: CASSQLGGNYEQYF

V gene: TRBV6-4
D gene: TRBD1
clone size: .
J gene: TRBJ1-1
CDR3 length: 14
CDR3 DNA: TGTGCCAGCAGTCCGGGACAGGGGGTGACTGAAGCTTTCTTT
CDR3 protein: CASSPGQGVTEAFF

V gene: TRBV28
D gene: .
clone size: .
J gene: TRBJ2-1
CDR3 length: 12
CDR3 DNA: TGTGCCAGCAGTTTAGTCTACAATGAGCAGTTCTTC
CDR3 protein: CASSLVYNEQFF

V gene: TRBV5-1
D gene: TRBD2
clone size: .
J gene: TRBJ2-2
CDR3 length: 17
CDR3 DNA: TGCGCCAGCAGCCCTCAACAAGCGGGAGTGGTCACCGGGGAGCTGTTTTTT
CDR3 protein: CASSPQQAGVVTGELFF

V gene: TRBV5-1
D gene: .
clone size: .
J gene: TRBJ1-4
CDR3 length: 14
CDR3 DNA: TGCGCCAGCAGTAGTGACAGTTATAATGAAAAACTGTTTTTT
CDR3 protein: CASSSDSYNEKLFF

V gene: TRBV25-1
D gene: TRBD2
clone size: .
J gene: TRBJ2-7
CDR3 length: 14
CDR3 DNA: TGTGCCAGCAGTGAGGGCGGGAGCTCCTACGAGCAGTACTTC
CDR3 protein: CASSEGGSSYEQYF

V gene: TRBV18
D gene: .
clone size: .
J gene: TRBJ1-1
CDR3 length: 16
CDR3 DNA: TGTGCCAGCTCACCCGGGATGGCGGAGTTGAACACTGAAGCTTTCTTT
CDR3 protein: CASSPGMAELNTEAFF

V gene: TRBV27
D gene: .
clone size: .
J gene: TRBJ2-1
CDR3 length: 15
CDR3 DNA: TGTGCCAGCAGCTCCGGGTCAGGCCCCGACAATGAGCAGTTCTTC
CDR3 protein: CASSSGSGPDNEQFF

V gene: TRBV4-1
D gene: .
clone size: .
J gene: TRBJ2-7
CDR3 length: 16
CDR3 DNA: TGCGCCAGCAGCCAAGGGACTCAGGGGAACTACTACGAGCAGTACTTC
CDR3 protein: CASSQGTQGNYYEQYF

V gene: TRBV28
D gene: .
clone size: many
J gene: TRBJ1-1
CDR3 length: 12
CDR3 DNA: TGTGCCAGCAAGACAGGGAACACTGAAGCTTTCTTT
CDR3 protein: CASKTGNTEAFF

V gene: TRBV7-9
D gene: TRBD1
clone size: few
J gene: TRBJ2-7
CDR3 length: 17
CDR3 DNA: TGTGCCAGCAGCTTACCCCCTGTACAGGGGCCACACTACGAGCAGTACTTC
CDR3 protein: CASSLPPVQGPHYEQYF

V gene: TRBV28
D gene: .
clone size: .
J gene: TRBJ2-2
CDR3 length: 13
CDR3 DNA: TGTGCCAGCAGTAACCGGGGGCGGGGGGAGCTGTTTTTT
CDR3 protein: CASSNRGRGELFF

V gene: TRBV4-1
D gene: .
clone size: many
J gene: TRBJ2-5
CDR3 length: 14
CDR3 DNA: TGCGCCAGCAGCCAAGATGGGGGGGCGGAGACCCAGTACTTC
CDR3 protein: CASSQDGGAETQYF

V gene: TRBV2
D gene: .
clone size: once
J gene: TRBJ1-1
CDR3 length: 15
CDR3 DNA: TGTGCCAGCAGTGAAGGTGCCAGGAGGGACACTGAAGCTTTCTTT
CDR3 protein: CASSEGARRDTEAFF

V gene: TRBV2
D gene: TRBD1
clone size: few
J gene: TRBJ1-1
CDR3 length: 14
CDR3 DNA: TGTGCCAGCAGTGTCGGGACAGTGAACACTGAAGCTTTCTTT
CDR3 protein: CASSVGTVNTEAFF

V gene: TRBV28
D gene: .
clone size: .
J gene: TRBJ2-2
CDR3 length: 15
CDR3 DNA: TGTGCCAGCAGCCGTAGCGGAACGAACACCGGGGAGCTGTTTTTT
CDR3 protein: CASSRSGTNTGELFF

V gene: TRBV27
D gene: .
clone size: .
J gene: TRBJ2-1
CDR3 length: 15
CDR3 DNA: TGTGCCAGCAGTGGGCGTGACGGGACTCCCAGTGAGCAGTTCTTC
CDR3 protein: CASSGRDGTPSEQFF

V gene: TRBV13
D gene: .
clone size: .
J gene: TRBJ2-7
CDR3 length: 13
CDR3 DNA: TGTGCCAGCAGCTATACAGCGAGGGGCGAGCAGTACTTC
CDR3 protein: CASSYTARGEQYF

V gene: TRBV5-1
D gene: TRBD1
clone size: .
J gene: TRBJ1-1
CDR3 length: 18
CDR3 DNA: TGCGCCAGCAGCTTGGAGGACAGGGGGCCATCGATGAACACTGAAGCTTTCTTT
CDR3 protein: CASSLEDRGPSMNTEAFF

V gene: TRBV29-1
D gene: .
clone size: .
J gene: TRBJ1-2
CDR3 length: 13
CDR3 DNA: TGCAGCGCTACCAGGACAGACCACTATGGCTACACCTTC
CDR3 protein: CSATRTDHYGYTF

V gene: TRBV6-1
D gene: TRBD2
clone size: .
J gene: TRBJ2-7
CDR3 length: 15
CDR3 DNA: TGTGCCAGCAGCCAGACTAGCGGGAGGTCCTACGAGCAGTACTTC
CDR3 protein: CASSQTSGRSYEQYF

V gene: TRBV4-2
D gene: .
clone size: .
J gene: TRBJ2-3
CDR3 length: 16
CDR3 DNA: TGTGCCAGCAGCCAAGAGGGTCCTAGCAATCTAGATACGCAGTATTTT
CDR3 protein: CASSQEGPSNLDTQYF

V gene: TRBV7-2
D gene: TRBD2
clone size: few
J gene: TRBJ2-1
CDR3 length: 16
CDR3 DNA: TGTGCCAGCAGCTTAGTGAGACTAGCAGTATACAATGAGCAGTTCTTC
CDR3 protein: CASSLVRLAVYNEQFF

V gene: TRBV18
D gene: TRBD2
clone size: .
J gene: TRBJ2-6
CDR3 length: 16
CDR3 DNA: TGTGCCAGCTCAACTAGCGGCAGCTCTGGGGCCAACGTCCTGACTTTC
CDR3 protein: CASSTSGSSGANVLTF

V gene: TRBV6-5
D gene: .
clone size: .
J gene: TRBJ1-2
CDR3 length: 15
CDR3 DNA: TGTGCCAGCAGTTACGGGGGCGGGCCTAACTATGGCTACACCTTC
CDR3 protein: CASSYGGGPNYGYTF

V gene: TRBV29-1
D gene: .
clone size: once
J gene: TRBJ2-5
CDR3 length: 14
CDR3 DNA: TGCAGCGTTGAATCGGTGGACATGGCTGTGACCCAGTACTTC
CDR3 protein: CSVESVDMAVTQYF

V gene: TRBV5-1
D gene: .
clone size: .
J gene: TRBJ1-2
CDR3 length: 15
CDR3 DNA: TGCGCCAGCAGCTTGCGTCAGGGGCCCGACTATGGCTACACCTTC
CDR3 protein: CASSLRQGPDYGYTF

V gene: TRBV4-1
D gene: TRBD1
clone size: .
J gene: TRBJ2-7
CDR3 length: 15
CDR3 DNA: TGCGCCAGCAGTCTTACAGGGGCGGTATCCTACGAGCAGTGCTTC
CDR3 protein: CASSLTGAVSYEQCF

V gene: TRBV2
D gene: .
clone size: .
J gene: TRBJ2-5
CDR3 length: 16
CDR3 DNA: TGTGCCAGCAGTGCGAGGAGCAGATGGGTCCAAGAGACCCAGTACTTC
CDR3 protein: CASSARSRWVQETQYF

V gene: TRBV30
D gene: TRBD1
clone size: few
J gene: TRBJ1-1
CDR3 length: 13
CDR3 DNA: TGTGCCTGGACCCAGGGGGAATTCACTGAAGCTTTCTTT
CDR3 protein: CAWTQGEFTEAFF